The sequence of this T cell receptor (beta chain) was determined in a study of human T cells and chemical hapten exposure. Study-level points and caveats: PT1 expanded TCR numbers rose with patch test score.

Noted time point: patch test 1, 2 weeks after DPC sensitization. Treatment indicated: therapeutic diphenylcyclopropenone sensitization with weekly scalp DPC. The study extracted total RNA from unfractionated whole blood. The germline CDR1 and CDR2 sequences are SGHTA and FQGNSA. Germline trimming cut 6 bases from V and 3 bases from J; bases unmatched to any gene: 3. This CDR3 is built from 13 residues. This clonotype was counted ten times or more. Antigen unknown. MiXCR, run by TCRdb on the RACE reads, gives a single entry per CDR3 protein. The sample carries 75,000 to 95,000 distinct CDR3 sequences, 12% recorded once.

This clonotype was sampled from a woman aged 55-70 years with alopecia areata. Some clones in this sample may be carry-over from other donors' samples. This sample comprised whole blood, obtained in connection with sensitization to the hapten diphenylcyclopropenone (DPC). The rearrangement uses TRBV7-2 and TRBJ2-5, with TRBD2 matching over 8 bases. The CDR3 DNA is TGTGCCAGCAGAAGAGCGGGGGAAGAGACCCAGTACTTC. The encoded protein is CASRRAGEETQYF. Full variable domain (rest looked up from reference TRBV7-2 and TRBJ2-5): GAGVSQSPSNKVTEKGKDVELRCDPISGHTALYWYRQSLGQGLEFLIYFQGNSAPDKSGLPSDRFSAERTGGSVSTLTIQRTQQEDSAVYLCASRRAGEETQYFGPGTRLLVL.